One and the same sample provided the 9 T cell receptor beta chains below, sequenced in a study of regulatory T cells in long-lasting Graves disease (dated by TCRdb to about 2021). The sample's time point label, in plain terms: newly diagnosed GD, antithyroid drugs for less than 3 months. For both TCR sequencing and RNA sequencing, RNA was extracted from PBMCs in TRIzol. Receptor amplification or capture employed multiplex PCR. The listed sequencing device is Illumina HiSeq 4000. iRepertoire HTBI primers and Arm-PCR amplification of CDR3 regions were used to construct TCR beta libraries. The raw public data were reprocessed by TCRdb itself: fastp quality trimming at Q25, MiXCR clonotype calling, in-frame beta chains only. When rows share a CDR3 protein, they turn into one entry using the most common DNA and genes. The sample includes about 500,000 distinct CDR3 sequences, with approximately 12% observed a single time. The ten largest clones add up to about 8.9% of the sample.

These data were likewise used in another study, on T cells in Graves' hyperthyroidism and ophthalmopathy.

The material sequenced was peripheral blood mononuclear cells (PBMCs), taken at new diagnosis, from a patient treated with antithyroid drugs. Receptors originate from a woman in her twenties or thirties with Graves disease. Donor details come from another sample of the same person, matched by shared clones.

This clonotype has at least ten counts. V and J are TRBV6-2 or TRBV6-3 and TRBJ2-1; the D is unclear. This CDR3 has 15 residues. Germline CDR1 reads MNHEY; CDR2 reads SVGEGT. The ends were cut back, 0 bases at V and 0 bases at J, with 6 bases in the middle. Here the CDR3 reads CASSYSRSSYNEQFF. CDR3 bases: TGTGCCAGCAGTTACTCCAGGAGCTCCTACAATGAGCAGTTCTTC.

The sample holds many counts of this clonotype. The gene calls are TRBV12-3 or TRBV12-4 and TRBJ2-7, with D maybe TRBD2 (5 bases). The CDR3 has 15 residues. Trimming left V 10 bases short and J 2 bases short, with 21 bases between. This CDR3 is CATKTRGQLPYEQYF. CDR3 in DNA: TGTGCCACCAAGACCCGCGGGCAGCTCCCCTACGAGCAGTACTTC.

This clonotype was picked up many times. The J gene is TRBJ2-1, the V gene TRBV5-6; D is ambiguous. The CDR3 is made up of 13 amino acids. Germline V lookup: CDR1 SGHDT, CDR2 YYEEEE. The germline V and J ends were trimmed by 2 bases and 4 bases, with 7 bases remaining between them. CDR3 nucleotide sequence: TGTGCCAGCAGCTTCTCGGAATACAATGAGCAGTTCTTC. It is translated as CASSFSEYNEQFF.

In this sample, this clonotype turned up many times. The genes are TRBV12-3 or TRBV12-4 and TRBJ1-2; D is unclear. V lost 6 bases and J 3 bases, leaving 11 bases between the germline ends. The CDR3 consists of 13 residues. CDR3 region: CASSQDGHYGYTF. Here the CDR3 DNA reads TGTGCCAGCAGCCAGGACGGCCACTATGGCTACACCTTC.

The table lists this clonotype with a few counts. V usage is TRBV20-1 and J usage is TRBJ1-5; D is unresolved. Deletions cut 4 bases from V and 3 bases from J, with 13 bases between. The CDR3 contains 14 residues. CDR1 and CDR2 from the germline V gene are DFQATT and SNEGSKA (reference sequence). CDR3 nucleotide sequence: TGCAGTGCTACTCGAGGGTCTGTCAATCAGCCCCAGCATTTT. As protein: CSATRGSVNQPQHF.

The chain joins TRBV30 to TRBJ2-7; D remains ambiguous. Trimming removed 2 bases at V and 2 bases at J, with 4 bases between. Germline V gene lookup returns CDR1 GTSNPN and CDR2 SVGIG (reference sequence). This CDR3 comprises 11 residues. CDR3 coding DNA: TGTGCCTGGAGTCGACCCTACGAGCAGTACTTC. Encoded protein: CAWSRPYEQYF.

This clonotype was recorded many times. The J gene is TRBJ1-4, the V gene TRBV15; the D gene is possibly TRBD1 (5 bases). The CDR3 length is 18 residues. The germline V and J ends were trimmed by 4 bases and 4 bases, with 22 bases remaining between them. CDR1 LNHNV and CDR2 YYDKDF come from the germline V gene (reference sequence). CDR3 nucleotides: TGTGCCACCAGCACCGGGACCGGCTATAGTCCATTTAATGAAAAACTGTTTTTT. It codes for CATSTGTGYSPFNEKLFF.

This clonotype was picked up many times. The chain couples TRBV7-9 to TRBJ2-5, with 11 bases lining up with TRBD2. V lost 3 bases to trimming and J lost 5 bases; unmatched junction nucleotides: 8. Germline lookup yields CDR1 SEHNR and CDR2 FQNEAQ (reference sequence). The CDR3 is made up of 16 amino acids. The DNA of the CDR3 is TGTGCCAGCAGCTTCCCACTAGCGGGAGTTGAGGAGACCCAGTACTTC. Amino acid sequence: CASSFPLAGVEETQYF.

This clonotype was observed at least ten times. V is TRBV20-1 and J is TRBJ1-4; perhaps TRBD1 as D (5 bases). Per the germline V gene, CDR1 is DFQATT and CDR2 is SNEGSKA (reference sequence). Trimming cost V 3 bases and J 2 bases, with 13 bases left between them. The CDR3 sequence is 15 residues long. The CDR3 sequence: CSASGAGLTNEKLFF. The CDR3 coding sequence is TGCAGTGCTAGCGGAGCGGGACTTACTAATGAAAAACTGTTTTTT.